This TCR beta chain appears in the sequencing data of a study of blood T cell repertoires in COVID-19. About the research overall: The study drew acute and convalescent COVID-19 samples from the United States, Italy and Spain. Nucleic acid was either cDNA or gDNA, and it came from T cells, B-cell-depleted T cells, or PBMCs.

Authors' processing steps: Reference gene primers were amplified, and this amplification served to estimate nucleated cell counts. The table came from immunoSEQ multiplex PCR; TCRdb's copy has only in-frame clones and leaves some out. The DNA was the basis for D and trimming; V, J and clone size are from that table. In the table there are 95,000 to 150,000 clones, around 80% of which are singletons. This CDR3 spans 14 amino acids. Per germline, CDR1 MDHEN and CDR2 SYDVKM. The V segment lost 3 bases and the J segment 5 bases; nucleotides outside the gene matches: 3. The specimen sequenced was peripheral blood. The rearrangement links TRBV28 to TRBJ1-5; 8 bases match TRBD1. This TCR was sampled from a man aged 60 to 75 with active or convalescent COVID-19. The CDR3 DNA is TGTGCCAGCAGTTTGGGACAGGCATATCAGCCCCAGCATTTT. Amino acids: CASSLGQAYQPQHF.